A selection of T cell receptor beta chains follows, all from one sample in a study of T-cell reconstitution after alpha-beta-depleted transplantation in children. One entry per CDR3 protein, called by TCRdb with MiXCR from the PCR reads. The data contain 150,000 to 250,000 distinct CDR3 sequences, just over 14% of them singletons. Sequencing used PBMCs from the stem cell graft donor, obtained from the stem cell graft. All receptors derive from a human donor who donated a stem cell graft to a child with acute lymphoblastic leukemia. The CDR3 runs from the conserved cysteine through the conserved F or W. D genes are given only for firm matches. Clone size appears in some rows only: once, few, many, or a class for an expanded clone.

cdr3_aa cdr3_nt j_call d_call v_call clone_size
CASSVVPLGRVNTDTQYF TGTGCCAGCAGCGTAGTACCCCTGGGGCGGGTTAACACAGATACGCAGTATTTT TRBJ2-3 NA TRBV9 NA
CASSKWTVKSEQFF TGCGCCAGCAGCAAATGGACAGTTAAAAGCGAGCAGTTCTTC TRBJ2-1 NA TRBV5-1 NA
CASTPRDNYGYTF TGTGCCAGCACGCCTCGGGACAACTATGGCTACACCTTC TRBJ1-2 NA TRBV6-1 NA
CASTISGSRHNEQFF TGTGCCAGCACCATTAGCGGGAGCCGCCACAATGAGCAGTTCTTC TRBJ2-1 TRBD2 TRBV12-3/TRBV12-4 few
CASSLGLASGYEQYF TGTGCCAGCAGCCTCGGACTAGCTTCAGGATACGAGCAGTACTTC TRBJ2-7 TRBD2 TRBV3-1 many
CASSSIGAEQYF TGTGCCAGCAGCTCCATAGGGGCTGAGCAGTACTTC TRBJ2-7 NA TRBV7-8 many
CASSGSGSSYNEQFF TGCGCCAGCAGCGGAAGCGGGAGTTCCTACAATGAGCAGTTCTTC TRBJ2-1 TRBD2 TRBV5-1 many
CASRPSFGPAVGPSTDTQYF TGTGCCAGCAGGCCATCGTTTGGTCCAGCAGTGGGGCCTAGCACAGATACGCAGTATTTT TRBJ2-3 NA TRBV6-2/TRBV6-3 many
CASSFRPMNTEAFF TGTGCCAGCAGTTTCCGCCCTATGAACACTGAAGCTTTCTTT TRBJ1-1 NA TRBV28 many
CASSFRTGGAGTQYF TGTGCCAGCAGTTTCCGGACAGGGGGCGCGGGGACCCAGTACTTC TRBJ2-5 TRBD1 TRBV28 many
CASSFRTGSGELFF TGTGCCAGCAGTTTTCGGACGGGGTCCGGGGAGCTGTTTTTT TRBJ2-2 NA TRBV12-3/TRBV12-4 NA
CASSLDRRGYEQYF TGCGCCAGCAGCTTGGACCGTCGTGGCTACGAGCAGTACTTC TRBJ2-7 NA TRBV5-1 NA
CSAREAGNYGYTF TGCAGTGCTAGAGAGGCAGGAAACTATGGCTACACCTTC TRBJ1-2 NA TRBV20-1 many
CASSFRERASYEQYF TGTGCCAGCAGTTTTCGCGAGCGGGCCTCCTACGAGCAGTACTTC TRBJ2-7 NA TRBV12-3/TRBV12-4 many
CASSFLASGRARGYEQYF TGTGCCAGCAGTTTTTTGGCTAGCGGGAGGGCTCGGGGCTACGAGCAGTACTTC TRBJ2-7 TRBD2 TRBV12-3/TRBV12-4 NA
CASRGTRIQGELFF TGTGCCAGCAGGGGGACACGGATTCAGGGGGAGCTGTTTTTT TRBJ2-2 NA TRBV27 few
CASSQGFTNTGELFF TGTGCCAGCAGCCAAGGGTTTACGAACACCGGGGAGCTGTTTTTT TRBJ2-2 NA TRBV5-6 many
CASSEPQTVGEQYF TGCGCCAGCAGTGAGCCTCAGACAGTGGGGGAGCAGTACTTC TRBJ2-7 NA TRBV10-2 many
CASSSRFRDSSYEQYF TGTGCCAGCAGCTCCCGGTTCCGGGACAGCTCCTACGAGCAGTACTTC TRBJ2-7 TRBD1 TRBV7-8 many
CASSQDPYNEQFF TGTGCCAGCAGCCAAGATCCCTACAATGAGCAGTTCTTC TRBJ2-1 NA TRBV4-2 many
CSARDIRGSDQETQYF TGCAGTGCTAGAGATATACGGGGGAGTGACCAAGAGACCCAGTACTTC TRBJ2-5 NA TRBV20-1 many
CASSRDTQNIQYF TGCGCCAGCAGCAGGGACACCCAAAACATTCAGTACTTC TRBJ2-4 NA TRBV5-1 many
CASSPRDRGESGELFF TGCGCCAGCAGCCCGCGGGACAGGGGAGAATCCGGGGAGCTGTTTTTT TRBJ2-2 TRBD1 TRBV5-1 many
CASSRSHLSSYEQYF TGTGCCAGCAGTCGTTCTCACCTGAGCTCCTACGAGCAGTACTTC TRBJ2-7 NA TRBV6-5 many
CAISTTDTQYF TGTGCCATCAGCACCACAGATACGCAGTATTTT TRBJ2-3 NA TRBV10-3 many
CASSQTSSYNEQFF TGCGCCAGCAGTCAGACCAGCTCCTACAATGAGCAGTTCTTC TRBJ2-1 NA TRBV5-1 many
CSAGEREYEQYF TGCAGTGCCGGTGAGCGGGAGTACGAGCAGTACTTC TRBJ2-7 TRBD2 TRBV20-1 many
CAISESSPMNTEAFF TGTGCCATCAGTGAGTCGTCACCGATGAACACTGAAGCTTTCTTT TRBJ1-1 NA TRBV10-3 many
CASSQLGTGYEQYF TGTGCCAGCAGCCAACTCGGGACGGGTTACGAGCAGTACTTC TRBJ2-7 NA TRBV3-1 NA
CASSTPGLAGDKYF TGTGCCAGCAGCACCCCGGGACTAGCGGGAGATAAGTACTTC TRBJ2-5 TRBD2 TRBV7-9 many
CASSFPGQGLYEQYF TGTGCCAGCAGTTTCCCGGGACAGGGACTTTACGAGCAGTACTTC TRBJ2-7 TRBD1 TRBV28 many
CASSSPGRSNEQFF TGTGCCAGTTCTTCGCCAGGGAGAAGCAATGAGCAGTTCTTC TRBJ2-1 NA TRBV19 NA
CASSLKGLTQETQYF TGTGCCAGCAGCTTGAAAGGACTGACCCAAGAGACCCAGTACTTC TRBJ2-5 NA TRBV5-4 many
CASSLARGITGELFF TGCGCCAGCAGCTTGGCCCGCGGGATAACCGGGGAGCTGTTTTTT TRBJ2-2 NA TRBV5-1 few
CSARNTLGGNQPQHF TGCAGTGCTAGAAACACCCTGGGCGGTAATCAGCCCCAGCATTTT TRBJ1-5 NA TRBV20-1 many
CASGRGGSYEQYF TGTGCCAGCGGTCGCGGCGGCTCCTACGAGCAGTACTTC TRBJ2-7 NA TRBV12-3/TRBV12-4 NA
CASSHLRTGIREKLFF TGCGCCAGCAGCCATCTCCGGACAGGGATAAGGGAAAAACTGTTTTTT TRBJ1-4 TRBD1 TRBV4-1 NA
CASSYGTTTNSPLHF TGTGCCAGCAGTTACGGGACAACGACGAATTCACCCCTCCACTTT TRBJ1-6 NA TRBV5-6 once
CSVEGGGMNTEAFF TGCAGCGTTGAGGGGGGCGGAATGAACACTGAAGCTTTCTTT TRBJ1-1 NA TRBV29-1 few
CASSFAGEETQYF TGTGCCAGCAGCTTTGCGGGAGAGGAGACCCAGTACTTC TRBJ2-5 TRBD2 TRBV5-5 many
CASSRKTSGRPHNEQFF TGTGCCAGCAGCCGTAAGACTAGCGGGCGTCCTCACAATGAGCAGTTCTTC TRBJ2-1 TRBD2 TRBV7-6 many
CASSLGILAEYGYTF TGCGCCAGCAGCTTGGGGATATTGGCAGAATATGGCTACACCTTC TRBJ1-2 NA TRBV5-1 many
CASRNDRQANYGYTF TGTGCCAGCAGGAATGACAGGCAAGCTAACTATGGCTACACCTTC TRBJ1-2 NA TRBV6-1 many
CASSSPDWDYNEQFF TGTGCCAGCAGTTCACCGGACTGGGACTACAATGAGCAGTTCTTC TRBJ2-1 NA TRBV12-3/TRBV12-4 many
CASSYSFTGVGNTEAFF TGTGCCAGCAGTTACTCTTTTACAGGGGTCGGGAACACTGAAGCTTTCTTT TRBJ1-1 TRBD1 TRBV6-5 NA
CASRGRGRRTDTQYF TGTGCCAGCAGAGGGAGGGGACGACGCACAGATACGCAGTATTTT TRBJ2-3 TRBD2 TRBV12-3/TRBV12-4 many